This T cell receptor (beta chain) is from a study of molecular identifiers for immune sequencing clone quantification. Sorting captured naive CD8 T cells as CD8+CD4-CCR7+CD45RA+. The CDR3 runs 17 residues. Looked up from germline, CDR1 is LGHNA and CDR2 is YSLEER. In regard to this clonotype: The junction shows a germline mismatch at one end, possibly a read error.

The authors built bulk TCR libraries by previously described methods with listed TCR primers. TCRdb processed the PCR reads anew with MiXCR; each CDR3 protein has one entry. The sample holds 85,000 to 120,000 distinct CDR3 sequences, 30% to 45% seen once. The TCR sequence derives from a human donor in good health. Some libraries in this study had Jurkat cell RNA spiked in. Input material: naive CD8+ T cells from blood, with Jurkat cell RNA spiked in. Subset in this sample: FACS-sorted CD8+CD4-CCR7+CD45RA+ naive T cells. The gene calls are TRBV4-3 and TRBJ2-3, with 8 bases fitting TRBD1. CDR3 bases: TGCGCCAGCAGCCAAGGGGAGACAGGGGCATACACAGATACGCTGTATTTT. Encoded protein: CASSQGETGAYTDTLYF.